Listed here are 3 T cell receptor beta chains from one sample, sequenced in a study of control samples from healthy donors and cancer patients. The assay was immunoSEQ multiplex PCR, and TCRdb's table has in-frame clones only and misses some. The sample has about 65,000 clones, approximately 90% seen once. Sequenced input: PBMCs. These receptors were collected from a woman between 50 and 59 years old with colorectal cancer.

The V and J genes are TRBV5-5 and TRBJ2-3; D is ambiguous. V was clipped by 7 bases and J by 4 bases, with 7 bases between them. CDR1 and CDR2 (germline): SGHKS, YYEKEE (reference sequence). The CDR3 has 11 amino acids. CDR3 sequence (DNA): TGTGCCAGCTCGTCATCAGATACGCAGTATTTT. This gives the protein CASSSSDTQYF.

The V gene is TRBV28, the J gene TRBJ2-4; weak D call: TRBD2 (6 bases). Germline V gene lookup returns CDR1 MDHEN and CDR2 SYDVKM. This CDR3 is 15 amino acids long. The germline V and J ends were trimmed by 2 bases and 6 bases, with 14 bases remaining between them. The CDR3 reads CASSLPGRGGNIQYF. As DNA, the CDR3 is TGTGCCAGCAGTTTACCAGGGCGGGGCGGAAACATTCAGTACTTC.

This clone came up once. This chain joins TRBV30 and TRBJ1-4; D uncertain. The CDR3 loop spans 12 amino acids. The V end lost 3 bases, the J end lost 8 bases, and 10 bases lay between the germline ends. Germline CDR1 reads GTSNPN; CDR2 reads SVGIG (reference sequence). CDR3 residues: CAWSRDREKLFF. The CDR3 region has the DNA TGTGCCTGGAGCCGGGATAGGGAAAAACTGTTTTTT.